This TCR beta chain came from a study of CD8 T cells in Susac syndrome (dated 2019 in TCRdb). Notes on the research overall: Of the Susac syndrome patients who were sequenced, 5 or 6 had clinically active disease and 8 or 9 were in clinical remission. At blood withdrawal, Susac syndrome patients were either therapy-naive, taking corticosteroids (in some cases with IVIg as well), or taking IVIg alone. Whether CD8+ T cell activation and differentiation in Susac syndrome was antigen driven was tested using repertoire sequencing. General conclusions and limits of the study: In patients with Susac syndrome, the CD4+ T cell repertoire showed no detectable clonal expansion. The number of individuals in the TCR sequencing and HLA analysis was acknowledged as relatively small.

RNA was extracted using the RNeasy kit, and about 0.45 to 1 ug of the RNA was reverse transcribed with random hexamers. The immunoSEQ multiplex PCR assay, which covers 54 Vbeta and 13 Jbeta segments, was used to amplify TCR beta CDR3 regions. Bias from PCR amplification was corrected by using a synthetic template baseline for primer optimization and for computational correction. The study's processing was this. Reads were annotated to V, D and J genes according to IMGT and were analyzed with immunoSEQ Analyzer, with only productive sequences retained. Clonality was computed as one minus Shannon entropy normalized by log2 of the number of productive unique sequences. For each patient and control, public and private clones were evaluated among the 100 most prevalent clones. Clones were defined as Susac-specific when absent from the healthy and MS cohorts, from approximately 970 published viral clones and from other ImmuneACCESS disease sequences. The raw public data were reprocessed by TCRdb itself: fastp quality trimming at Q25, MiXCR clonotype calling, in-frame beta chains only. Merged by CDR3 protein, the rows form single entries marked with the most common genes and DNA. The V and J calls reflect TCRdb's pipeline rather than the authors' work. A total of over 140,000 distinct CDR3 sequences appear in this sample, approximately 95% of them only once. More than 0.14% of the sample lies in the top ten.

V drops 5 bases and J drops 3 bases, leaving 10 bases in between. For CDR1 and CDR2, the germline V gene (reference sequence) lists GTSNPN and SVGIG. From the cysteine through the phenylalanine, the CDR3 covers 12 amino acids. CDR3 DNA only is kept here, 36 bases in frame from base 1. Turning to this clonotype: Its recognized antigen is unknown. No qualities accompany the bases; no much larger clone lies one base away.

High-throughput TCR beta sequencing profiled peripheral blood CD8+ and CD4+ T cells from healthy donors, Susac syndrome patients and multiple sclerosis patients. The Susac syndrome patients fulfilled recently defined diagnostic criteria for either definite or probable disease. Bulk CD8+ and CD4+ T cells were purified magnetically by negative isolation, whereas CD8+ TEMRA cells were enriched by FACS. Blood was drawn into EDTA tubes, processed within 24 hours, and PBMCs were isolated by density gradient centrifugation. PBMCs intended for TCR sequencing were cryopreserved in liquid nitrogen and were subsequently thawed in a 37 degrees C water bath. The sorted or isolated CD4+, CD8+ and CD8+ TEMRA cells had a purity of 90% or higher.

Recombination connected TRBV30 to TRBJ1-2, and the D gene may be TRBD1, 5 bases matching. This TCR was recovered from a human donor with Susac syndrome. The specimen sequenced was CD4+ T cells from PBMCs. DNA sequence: TGTGCCTGGGGGGACCGAGACTATGGCTACACCTTC. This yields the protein CAWGDRDYGYTF. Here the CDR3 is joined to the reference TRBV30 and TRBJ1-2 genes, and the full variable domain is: SQTIHQWPATLVQPVGSPLSLECTVEGTSNPNLYWYRQAAGRGLQLLFYSVGIGQISSEVPQNLSASRPQDRQFILSSKKLLLSDSGFYLCAWGDRDYGYTFGSGTRLTVV.